This T cell receptor (beta chain) came from a study of blood T cell repertoires in COVID-19. About the study: Samples representing acute and convalescent COVID-19 were sourced from the United States, Italy and Spain. Nucleic acid was either cDNA or gDNA, and it came from T cells, B-cell-depleted T cells, or PBMCs.

Trimming removed 3 bases from V and 4 bases from J, with 12 bases in between. The CDR3 has 14 amino acids. Germline-derived CDR1 and CDR2 are LNHDA and SQIVND (reference sequence). Original analysis: Cell counts per sample came from amplifying reference gene primers. The method was immunoSEQ multiplex PCR; TCRdb's version includes in-frame clones alone and lacks a portion of them. V and J calls and clone size follow that table, whereas D and trimming were derived from the DNA. Counted here are 210,000 or so clones, 65% to 85% occurring once; the ten biggest clones make up 2.5% to 3%. The clonotype comes from a man aged 45 to 65 with active or convalescent COVID-19. This chain joins TRBV19 and TRBJ1-2; D remains ambiguous. The specimen sequenced was peripheral blood. CDR3: CASSIRAEGYGYTF. The CDR3 bases are TGTGCCAGTAGTATTAGGGCCGAGGGCTATGGCTACACCTTC.